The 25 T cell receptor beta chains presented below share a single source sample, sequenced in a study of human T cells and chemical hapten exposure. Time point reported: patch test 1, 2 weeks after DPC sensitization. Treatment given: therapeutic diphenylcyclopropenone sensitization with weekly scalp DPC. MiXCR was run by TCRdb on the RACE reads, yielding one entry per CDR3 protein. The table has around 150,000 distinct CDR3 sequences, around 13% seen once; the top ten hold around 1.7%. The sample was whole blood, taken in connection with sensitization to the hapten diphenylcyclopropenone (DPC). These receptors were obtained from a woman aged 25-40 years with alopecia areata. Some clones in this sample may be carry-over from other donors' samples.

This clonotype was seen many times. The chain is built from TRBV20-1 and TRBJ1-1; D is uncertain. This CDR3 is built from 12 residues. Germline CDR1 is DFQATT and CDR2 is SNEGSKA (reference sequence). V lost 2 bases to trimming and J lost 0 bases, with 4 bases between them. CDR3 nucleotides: TGCAGTGCTAGAACCTTGAACACTGAAGCTTTCTTT. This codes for CSARTLNTEAFF.

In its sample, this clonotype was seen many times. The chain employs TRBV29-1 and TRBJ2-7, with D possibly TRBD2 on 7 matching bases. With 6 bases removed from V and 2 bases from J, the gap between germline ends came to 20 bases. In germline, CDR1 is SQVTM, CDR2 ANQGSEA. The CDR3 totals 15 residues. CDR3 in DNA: TGCAGCGTAGTGACCGGCGGGGGCATCACCTACGAGCAGTACTTC. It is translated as CSVVTGGGITYEQYF.

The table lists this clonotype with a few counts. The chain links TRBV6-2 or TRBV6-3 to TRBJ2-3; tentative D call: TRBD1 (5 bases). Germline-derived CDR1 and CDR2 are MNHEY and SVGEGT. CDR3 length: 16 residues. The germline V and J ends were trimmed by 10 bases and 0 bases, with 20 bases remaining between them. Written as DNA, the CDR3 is TGTGCCACCACGAATCCCGGACACCTTAGCACAGATACGCAGTATTTT. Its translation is CATTNPGHLSTDTQYF.

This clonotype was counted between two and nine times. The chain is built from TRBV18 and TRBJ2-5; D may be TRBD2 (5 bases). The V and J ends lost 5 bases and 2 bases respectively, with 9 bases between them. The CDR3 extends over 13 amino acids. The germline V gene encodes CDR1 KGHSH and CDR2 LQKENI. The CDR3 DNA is TGTGCCAGCTCAGCGGACTTACAAGAGACCCAGTACTTC. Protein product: CASSADLQETQYF.

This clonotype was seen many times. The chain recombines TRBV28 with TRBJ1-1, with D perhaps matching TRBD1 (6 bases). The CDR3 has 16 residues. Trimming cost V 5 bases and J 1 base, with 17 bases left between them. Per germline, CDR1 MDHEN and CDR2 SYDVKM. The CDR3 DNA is TGTGCCAGCAGTATCCGACAGGTGCTAGGGAACACTGAAGCTTTCTTT. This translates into CASSIRQVLGNTEAFF.

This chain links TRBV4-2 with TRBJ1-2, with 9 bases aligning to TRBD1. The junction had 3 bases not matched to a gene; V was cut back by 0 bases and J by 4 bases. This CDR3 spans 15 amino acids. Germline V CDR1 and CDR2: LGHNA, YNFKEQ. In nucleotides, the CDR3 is TGTGCCAGCAGCCAAGAGACAGGGGGATTCTATGGCTACACCTTC. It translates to CASSQETGGFYGYTF.

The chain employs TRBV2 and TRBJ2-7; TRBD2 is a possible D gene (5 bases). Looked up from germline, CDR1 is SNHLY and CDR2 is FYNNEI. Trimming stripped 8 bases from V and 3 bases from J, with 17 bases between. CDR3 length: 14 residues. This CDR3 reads CASREYLGVYEQYF. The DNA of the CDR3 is TGTGCCAGCCGCGAATATTTGGGAGTCTACGAGCAGTACTTC. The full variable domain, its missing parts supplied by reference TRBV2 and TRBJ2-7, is EPEVTQTPSHQVTQMGQEVILRCVPISNHLYFYWYRQILGQKVEFLVSFYNNEISEKSEIFDDQFSVERPDGSNFTLKIRSTKLEDSAMYFCASREYLGVYEQYFGPGTRLTVT.

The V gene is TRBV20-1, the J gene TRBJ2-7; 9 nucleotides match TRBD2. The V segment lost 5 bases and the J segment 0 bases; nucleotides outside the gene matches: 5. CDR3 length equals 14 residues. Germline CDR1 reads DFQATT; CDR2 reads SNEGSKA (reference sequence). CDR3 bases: TGCAGTGCTCCTTTTAGCGGGGGCTCCTACGAGCAGTACTTC. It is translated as CSAPFSGGSYEQYF.

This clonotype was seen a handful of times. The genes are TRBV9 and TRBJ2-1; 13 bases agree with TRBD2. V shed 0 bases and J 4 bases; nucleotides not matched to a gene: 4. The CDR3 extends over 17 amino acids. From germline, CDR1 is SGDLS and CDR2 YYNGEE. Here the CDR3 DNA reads TGTGCCAGCAGCGTAGGACTAGCGGGAGGACAGTACAATGAGCAGTTCTTC. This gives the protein CASSVGLAGGQYNEQFF.

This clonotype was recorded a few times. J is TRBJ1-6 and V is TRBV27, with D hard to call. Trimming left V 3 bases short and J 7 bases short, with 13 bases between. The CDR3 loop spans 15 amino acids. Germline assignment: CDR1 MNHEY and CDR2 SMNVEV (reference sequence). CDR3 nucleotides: TGTGCCAGCAGTTTTATGAGTCCCACCAATTCACCCCTCCACTTT. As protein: CASSFMSPTNSPLHF.

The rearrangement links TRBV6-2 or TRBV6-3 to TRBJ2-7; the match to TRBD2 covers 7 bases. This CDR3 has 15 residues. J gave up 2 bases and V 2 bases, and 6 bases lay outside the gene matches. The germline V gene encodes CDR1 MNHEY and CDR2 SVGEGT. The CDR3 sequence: CASSYLASGTYEQYF. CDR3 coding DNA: TGTGCCAGCAGTTACCTCGCTAGCGGTACCTACGAGCAGTACTTC.

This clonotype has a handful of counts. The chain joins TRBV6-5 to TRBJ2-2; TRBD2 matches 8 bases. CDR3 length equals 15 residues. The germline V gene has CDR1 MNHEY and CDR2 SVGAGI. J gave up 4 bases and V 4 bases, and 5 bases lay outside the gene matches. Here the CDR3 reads CASSLSGSVTGELFF. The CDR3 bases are TGTGCCAGCAGTTTGAGCGGGAGTGTCACCGGGGAGCTGTTTTTT.

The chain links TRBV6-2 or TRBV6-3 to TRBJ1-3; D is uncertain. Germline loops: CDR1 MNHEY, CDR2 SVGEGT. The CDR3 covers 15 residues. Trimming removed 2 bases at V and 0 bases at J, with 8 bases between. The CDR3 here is CASSYNPASGNTIYF. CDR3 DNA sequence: TGTGCCAGCAGTTACAACCCTGCCTCTGGAAACACCATATATTTT.

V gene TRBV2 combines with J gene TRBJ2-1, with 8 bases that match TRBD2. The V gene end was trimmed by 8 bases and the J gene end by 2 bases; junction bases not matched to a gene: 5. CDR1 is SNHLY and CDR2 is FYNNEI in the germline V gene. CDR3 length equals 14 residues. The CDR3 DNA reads TGTGCCAGCTTAAGCGGGAGAGCCTACAATGAGCAGTTCTTC. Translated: CASLSGRAYNEQFF.

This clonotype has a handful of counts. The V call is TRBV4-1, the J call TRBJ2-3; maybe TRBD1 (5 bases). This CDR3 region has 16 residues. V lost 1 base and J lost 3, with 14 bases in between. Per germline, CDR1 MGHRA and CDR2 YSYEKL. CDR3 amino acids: CASSQVLGAVTDTQYF. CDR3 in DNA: TGCGCCAGCAGCCAAGTCCTAGGGGCGGTAACAGATACGCAGTATTTT.

CDR3 DNA sequence: TGTGCCAGCAGACTTGGACAGGGGCGGGAGACCCAGTACTTC. Protein: CASRLGQGRETQYF. V is TRBV6-6 and J is TRBJ2-5, with 9 bases aligning to TRBD1. The CDR3 runs 14 residues. Germline CDR1 is MNHNY and CDR2 is SVGAGI (reference sequence). After removal of 6 bases from V and 5 bases from J, the junction contained 7 bases not matched to a gene.

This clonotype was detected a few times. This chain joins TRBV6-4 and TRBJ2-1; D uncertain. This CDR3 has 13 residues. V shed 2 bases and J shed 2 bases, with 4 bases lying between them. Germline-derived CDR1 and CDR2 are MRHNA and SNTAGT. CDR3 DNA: TGTGCCAGCAGTGACGGACCCTACAATGAGCAGTTCTTC. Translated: CASSDGPYNEQFF.

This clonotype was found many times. The CDR3 sequence is CSVGGRVRQETQYF. The CDR3 DNA reads TGCAGCGTTGGAGGCCGGGTCCGGCAAGAGACCCAGTACTTC. The chain joins TRBV29-1 to TRBJ2-5; D is ambiguous. Germline V gene lookup returns CDR1 SQVTM and CDR2 ANQGSEA. This CDR3 region has 14 residues. V lost 4 bases to trimming and J lost 2 bases, with 14 bases between them. The whole variable domain, filled in from reference TRBV29-1 and TRBJ2-5, reads SAVISQKPSRDICQRGTSLTIQCQVDSQVTMMFWYRQQPGQSLTLIATANQGSEATYESGFVIDKFPISRPNLTFSTLTVSNMSPEDSSIYLCSVGGRVRQETQYFGPGTRLLVL.

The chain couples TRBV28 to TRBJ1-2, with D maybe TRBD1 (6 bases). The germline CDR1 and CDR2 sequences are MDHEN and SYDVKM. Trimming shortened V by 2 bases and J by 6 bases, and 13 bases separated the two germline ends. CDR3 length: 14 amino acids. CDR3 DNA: TGTGCCAGCAGTTTAACGGGGACACCCAATGGCTACACCTTC. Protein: CASSLTGTPNGYTF.

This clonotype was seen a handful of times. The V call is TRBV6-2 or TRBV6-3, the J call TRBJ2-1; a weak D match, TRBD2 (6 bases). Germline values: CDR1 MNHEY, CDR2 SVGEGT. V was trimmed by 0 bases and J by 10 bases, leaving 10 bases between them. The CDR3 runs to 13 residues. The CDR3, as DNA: TGTGCCAGCAGTTACTCGACCGGACTAGAGCAGTTCTTC. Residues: CASSYSTGLEQFF.

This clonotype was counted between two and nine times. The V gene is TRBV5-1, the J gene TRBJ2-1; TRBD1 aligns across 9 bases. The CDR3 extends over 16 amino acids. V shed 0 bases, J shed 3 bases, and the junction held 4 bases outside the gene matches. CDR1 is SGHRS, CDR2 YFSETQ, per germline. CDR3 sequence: CASSLDGTGNYNEQFF. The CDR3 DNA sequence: TGCGCCAGCAGCTTGGATGGGACAGGGAACTACAATGAGCAGTTCTTC.

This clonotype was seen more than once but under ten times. The CDR3 protein is CASSPKREGTGELFF. The CDR3 coding sequence is TGTGCCAGCAGCCCGAAGCGGGAGGGCACCGGGGAGCTGTTTTTT. This chain uses TRBV7-8 with TRBJ2-2, with 10 bases that match TRBD2. Germline lookup yields CDR1 SGHVS and CDR2 FQNEAQ. The CDR3 loop spans 15 amino acids. Trimming took 5 bases from V and 4 from J; bases not matched to a gene: 4.

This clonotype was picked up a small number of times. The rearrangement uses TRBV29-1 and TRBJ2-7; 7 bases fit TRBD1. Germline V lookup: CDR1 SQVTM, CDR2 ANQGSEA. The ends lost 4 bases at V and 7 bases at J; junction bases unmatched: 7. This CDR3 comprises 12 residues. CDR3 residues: CSVGPTGSEQYF. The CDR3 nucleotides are TGCAGCGTTGGGCCGACAGGGAGTGAGCAGTACTTC.

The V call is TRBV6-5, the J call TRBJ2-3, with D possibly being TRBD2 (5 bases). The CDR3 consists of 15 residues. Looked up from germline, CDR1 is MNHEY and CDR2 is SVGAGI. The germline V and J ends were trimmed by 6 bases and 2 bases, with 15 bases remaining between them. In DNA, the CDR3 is TGTGCCAGCAGCCCCACTAGTATCCACACAGATACGCAGTATTTT. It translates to CASSPTSIHTDTQYF.

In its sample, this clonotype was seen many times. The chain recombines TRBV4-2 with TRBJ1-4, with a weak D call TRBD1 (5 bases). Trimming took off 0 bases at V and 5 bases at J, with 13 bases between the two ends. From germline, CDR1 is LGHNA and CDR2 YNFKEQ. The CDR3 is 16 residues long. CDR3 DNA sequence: TGTGCCAGCAGCCAAGATGAGGGGATCATAAATGAAAAACTGTTTTTT. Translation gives CASSQDEGIINEKLFF.